This paragraph covers one TCR beta chain sequence. The sample is drawn from a study of blood T cells in healthy people across ages. The CDR3 has 12 residues. The V gene's germline CDR1 is GTSNPN and CDR2 SVGIG (reference sequence). Trimming stripped 0 bases from V and 6 bases from J, with 7 bases between. Sample-barcoded 5' priming and a J-beta primer mix drove a second PCR of about 6 to 12 cycles. TCRdb re-derived calls from the 5' RACE reads in MiXCR, one entry per CDR3 protein. The sample lists 800,000 or so distinct CDR3 sequences, around 62% occurring once. The chain couples TRBV30 to TRBJ2-3; D possibly corresponds to TRBD1 (5 bases). Material: blood. This receptor was obtained from a man aged 30 to 45 in good health. The CDR3 coding sequence is TGTGCCTGGAGTGTAGGGGTTGATACGCAGTATTTT. Translated: CAWSVGVDTQYF. The full variable domain, in which reference TRBV30 and TRBJ2-3 provide the parts outside the CDR3, is SQTIHQWPATLVQPVGSPLSLECTVEGTSNPNLYWYRQAAGRGLQLLFYSVGIGQISSEVPQNLSASRPQDRQFILSSKKLLLSDSGFYLCAWSVGVDTQYFGPGTRLTVL.